This passage covers 26 T cell receptor beta chains from one sample sequenced in a study of blood T cell repertoires in COVID-19. This table comes from immunoSEQ multiplex PCR, and its TCRdb copy is limited to in-frame clones, with some not included. The table has about 120,000 clones, 80% to 85% seen once. Sequenced material: PBMCs or T cells enriched from blood (not recorded which). Every receptor here comes from a young woman who had recovered from COVID-19.

This clone showed up just a few times. The chain links TRBV14 to TRBJ2-1; 9 bases are shared with TRBD2. This CDR3 comprises 16 residues. CDR1 and CDR2 (germline): SGHDN, FVKESK. With V trimmed by 6 bases and J by 2 bases, 8 bases remained unmatched. The CDR3 nucleotides are TGTGCCAGCAGTCCCAGCGGGAGGACCGCCTACAATGAGCAGTTCTTC. Residues: CASSPSGRTAYNEQFF.

A single count supports this clone. The chain links TRBV2 to TRBJ2-1; no definite D call. V gave up 8 bases and J gave up 2 bases, with 10 bases separating them. Germline CDR1 SNHLY, CDR2 FYNNEI. The CDR3 extends over 13 amino acids. The CDR3 is CASGQAPYNEQFF. The CDR3 DNA sequence: TGTGCCAGCGGGCAGGCCCCCTACAATGAGCAGTTCTTC.

V usage is TRBV23-1 and J usage is TRBJ1-6; D is ambiguous. TRBV23-1 belongs to the ORF category, with a function that is uncertain. This CDR3 comprises 18 residues. V lost 0 bases and J lost 0, with 12 bases in between. The CDR3 region is CASSQSERYCSYNSPLHF. CDR3 nucleotide sequence: TGCGCCAGCAGTCAATCCGAAAGATACTGCTCCTATAATTCACCCCTCCACTTT.

This clone was detected a few times. The V gene is TRBV7-8, the J gene TRBJ2-7; TRBD1 aligns across 11 bases. The CDR3 has 14 residues. V shed 5 bases and J 5 bases; nucleotides not matched to a gene: 5. Germline-derived CDR1 and CDR2 are SGHVS and FQNEAQ. The CDR3 nucleotides are TGTGCCAGCAGCCCCCGGACAGGGGGCCACGAGCAGTACTTC. It specifies CASSPRTGGHEQYF. Complete variable domain (other parts from reference TRBV7-8 and TRBJ2-7): GAGVSQSPRYKVAKRGQDVALRCDPISGHVSLFWYQQALGQGPEFLTYFQNEAQLDKSGLPSDRFFAERPEGSVSTLKIQRTQQEDSAVYLCASSPRTGGHEQYFGPGTRLTVT.

The table lists this clone with a few counts. The V call is TRBV5-4, the J call TRBJ1-6; 7 bases align to TRBD1. The ends lost 0 bases at V and 7 bases at J; junction bases unmatched: 1. The CDR3 is 14 amino acids. Germline V lookup: CDR1 SGHNT, CDR2 YYREEE (reference sequence). Written as DNA, the CDR3 is TGTGCCAGCAGCTTGGGACAGGGAAATTCACCCCTCCACTTT. Encoded protein: CASSLGQGNSPLHF.

The chain has TRBV19 and TRBJ2-2; 15 positions match TRBD2. Losses at the gene ends were 8 bases for V and 1 base for J; bases not matched to a gene: 2. The CDR3 has 16 residues. The germline V gene has CDR1 LNHDA and CDR2 SQIVND (reference sequence). CDR3 coding DNA: TGTGCCAGTGGGACTAGCGGGAGGCTGAACACCGGGGAGCTGTTTTTT. This sequence encodes CASGTSGRLNTGELFF. The whole variable domain, remainder taken from reference TRBV19 and TRBJ2-2, is DGGITQSPKYLFRKEGQNVTLSCEQNLNHDAMYWYRQDPGQGLRLIYYSQIVNDFQKGDIAEGYSVSREKKESFPLTVTSAQKNPTAFYLCASGTSGRLNTGELFFGEGSRLTVL.

V usage is TRBV2 and J usage is TRBJ1-2; TRBD1 matches at 9 bases. The CDR3 consists of 14 residues. In germline, CDR1 is SNHLY, CDR2 FYNNEI. The V gene end was trimmed by 8 bases and the J gene end by 0 bases; junction bases not matched to a gene: 4. The CDR3 sequence is CASGGTGSNYGYTF. The CDR3 coding sequence is TGTGCCAGCGGCGGGACAGGGTCTAACTATGGCTACACCTTC. The full variable domain, rest sourced from reference TRBV2 and TRBJ1-2, is EPEVTQTPSHQVTQMGQEVILRCVPISNHLYFYWYRQILGQKVEFLVSFYNNEISEKSEIFDDQFSVERPDGSNFTLKIRSTKLEDSAMYFCASGGTGSNYGYTFGSGTRLTVV.

The J gene is TRBJ1-3, the V gene TRBV7-9, with D possibly matching TRBD1 (6 bases). The CDR3 is 14 amino acids. Germline V gene sequence: CDR1 SEHNR, CDR2 FQNEAQ (reference sequence). Trimming pared 5 bases from V and 1 base from J, leaving 9 bases between. The CDR3 DNA is TGTGCCAGCAGCCGAGGGGGTTCTGGAAACACCATATATTTT. As protein: CASSRGGSGNTIYF.

V usage is TRBV4-1 and J usage is TRBJ1-5; no clear D. Trimming shortened V by 0 bases and J by 9 bases, and 15 bases separated the two germline ends. Germline assignment: CDR1 MGHRA and CDR2 YSYEKL. This CDR3 region has 15 residues. CDR3 coding DNA: TGCGCCAGCAGCCAAGATGTTAGAGGGCCGGGGCCCCAGCATTTT. Its translation is CASSQDVRGPGPQHF.

V and J are TRBV18 and TRBJ1-2; no firm D call. CDR1 is KGHSH and CDR2 is LQKENI in the germline V gene. The CDR3 spans 14 residues. Trimming pared 5 bases from V and 4 bases from J, leaving 14 bases between. The CDR3 protein is CASSILSPSYGYTF. CDR3 DNA sequence: TGTGCCAGCTCAATTTTGAGCCCGTCCTATGGCTACACCTTC. Based on the CDR3 plus reference TRBV18 and TRBJ1-2, the full variable domain is NAGVMQNPRHLVRRRGQEARLRCSPMKGHSHVYWYRQLPEEGLKFMVYLQKENIIDESGMPKERFSAEFPKEGPSILRIQQVVRGDSAAYFCASSILSPSYGYTFGSGTRLTVV.

The chain recombines TRBV2 with TRBJ2-1, with 7 bases that match TRBD2. The CDR3 has 15 amino acids. V trimming: 4 bases; J trimming: 2 bases; junction bases outside the gene matches: 5. The germline gives CDR1 SNHLY, CDR2 FYNNEI. In nucleotides, the CDR3 is TGTGCCAGCAGTGTCCCGCTAGCGGCCTACAATGAGCAGTTCTTC. It codes for CASSVPLAAYNEQFF.

The rearrangement links TRBV9 to TRBJ1-6; a possible D gene is TRBD1 (6 bases). The V gene lost 5 bases and the J gene lost 6 bases, with 12 bases spanning the gap. The CDR3 totals 14 residues. Looked up from germline, CDR1 is SGDLS and CDR2 is YYNGEE. CDR3 sequence (DNA): TGTGCCAGCAGGAGGGGGGGAGCTAATTCACCCCTCCACTTT. Amino acid sequence: CASRRGGANSPLHF.

This sequence joins TRBV18 and TRBJ1-2; D is uncertain. The CDR3 is 14 residues long. The V gene lost 5 bases and the J gene lost 2 bases, with 12 bases spanning the gap. CDR1 and CDR2 (germline): KGHSH, LQKENI. CDR3 loop: CASSEDLPNYGYTF. The CDR3 coding sequence is TGTGCCAGCTCAGAGGACTTACCGAACTATGGCTACACCTTC.

V is TRBV28 and J is TRBJ2-7; no definite D call. The V and J ends lost 2 bases and 1 base respectively, with 9 bases between them. Germline V gives CDR1 MDHEN, CDR2 SYDVKM. This CDR3 is 14 amino acids long. The chain's CDR3 is CASSLGGYSYEQYF. In DNA, the CDR3 is TGTGCCAGCAGTTTAGGCGGTTATTCCTACGAGCAGTACTTC.

The rearrangement links TRBV2 to TRBJ1-2, with D maybe TRBD1 (6 bases). CDR3 size: 14 residues. Per germline, CDR1 SNHLY and CDR2 FYNNEI. Trimming took 3 bases from V and 1 from J, leaving 9 bases between them. CDR3 protein: CASSEDSLNYGYTF. For the CDR3, the DNA is TGTGCCAGCAGTGAGGACAGTCTTAACTATGGCTACACCTTC.

The V gene is TRBV7-3, the J gene TRBJ2-7, with 9 bases identical to TRBD2. Losses at the gene ends were 3 bases for V and 1 base for J; bases not matched to a gene: 16. CDR3 length: 19 residues. Germline V gives CDR1 SGHTA, CDR2 FQGTGA. The CDR3 DNA sequence: TGTGCCAGCAGCTTCCTACCGATTCTAGCGGGAAGGGCGTCCTACGAGCAGTACTTC. It encodes CASSFLPILAGRASYEQYF. The entire variable domain, with the rest obtained from reference TRBV7-3 and TRBJ2-7, is as follows: GAGVSQTPSNKVTEKGKYVELRCDPISGHTALYWYRQSLGQGPEFLIYFQGTGAADDSGLPNDRFFAVRPEGSVSTLKIQRTERGDSAVYLCASSFLPILAGRASYEQYFGPGTRLTVT.

This clone came up once. CDR3 amino acids: CANQPRAGLSYEQYF. The CDR3 DNA follows: TGTGCCAATCAGCCTCGGGCGGGACTTTCCTACGAGCAGTACTTC. The V call is TRBV19, the J call TRBJ2-7; D perhaps matches TRBD2 (6 bases). CDR3 length: 15 residues. Germline V lookup: CDR1 LNHDA, CDR2 SQIVND (reference sequence). The V gene lost 10 bases and the J gene lost 1 base, with 20 bases spanning the gap.

The chain couples TRBV20-1 to TRBJ2-7; perhaps TRBD2 as D (5 bases). The V end lost 7 bases, the J end lost 3 bases, and 10 bases lay between the germline ends. Germline V gene sequence: CDR1 DFQATT, CDR2 SNEGSKA (reference sequence). The CDR3 is made up of 11 amino acids. CDR3 amino acids: CSGERIYEQYF. The CDR3 nucleotides are TGCAGTGGGGAGAGAATCTACGAGCAGTACTTC.

The rearrangement links TRBV30 to TRBJ1-6; TRBD1 matches at 7 bases. Per the germline V gene, CDR1 is GTSNPN and CDR2 is SVGIG (reference sequence). CDR3 length: 15 amino acids. V lost 7 bases to trimming and J lost 0 bases; unmatched junction nucleotides: 6. The CDR3 spells CASDRVGSYNSPLHF. CDR3 coding DNA: TGTGCCTCAGACAGGGTCGGCTCCTATAATTCACCCCTCCACTTT.

The chain joins TRBV7-9 to TRBJ2-2, with D perhaps matching TRBD1 (5 bases). Germline CDR1 SEHNR, CDR2 FQNEAQ (reference sequence). There are 15 residues in the CDR3. V lost 4 bases and J 5 bases, leaving 14 bases between the germline ends. In DNA form, the CDR3 reads TGTGCCAGCAGCTATACCAGGGCAGGGACCGGGGAGCTGTTTTTT. Its translation: CASSYTRAGTGELFF.

CDR3 region: CASSDGTGAGISPGEQFF. The CDR3 coding sequence is TGTGCCAGCAGTGATGGCACAGGGGCGGGTATCAGCCCGGGGGAGCAGTTCTTC. The chain employs TRBV6-1 and TRBJ2-1, with 7 bases identical to TRBD1. V shed 3 bases, J shed 10 bases, and the junction held 21 bases outside the gene matches. The V gene's germline CDR1 is MNHNS and CDR2 SASEGT. This CDR3 has 18 amino acids.

The chain combines TRBV28 with TRBJ1-1, with 8 bases that match TRBD1. Germline V gene lookup returns CDR1 MDHEN and CDR2 SYDVKM. The CDR3 totals 14 residues. The V segment lost 5 bases and the J segment 1 base; nucleotides outside the gene matches: 3. The CDR3 region is CASSPGGKNTEAFF. The CDR3 DNA reads as TGTGCCAGCAGTCCAGGGGGCAAGAACACTGAAGCTTTCTTT.

V gene TRBV28 combines with J gene TRBJ2-5, with 13 nucleotides matching TRBD2. The CDR3 has 15 residues. CDR1 is MDHEN, CDR2 SYDVKM, per germline. The J segment lost 3 bases and the V segment lost 5 bases, leaving 3 bases of the junction unmatched. The CDR3 region is CASSRTSGSKETQYF. The CDR3 DNA follows: TGTGCCAGCAGTCGGACTAGCGGGAGTAAAGAGACCCAGTACTTC.

CDR3 nucleotides: TGTGCCAGCCTTCCTCTAGCGGGAGGTAACGAGCAGTACTTC. Residues: CASLPLAGGNEQYF. V is TRBV2 and J is TRBJ2-7; 11 nucleotides line up with TRBD2. Trimming removed 8 bases from V and 5 bases from J; junction bases left unmatched: 8. The CDR3 loop spans 14 amino acids. Per the germline V gene, CDR1 is SNHLY and CDR2 is FYNNEI.

The gene calls are TRBV5-3 and TRBJ1-5; D call uncertain. TRBV5-3 is an ORF, and what it does is uncertain. V gave up 3 bases and J gave up 4 bases, with 14 bases separating them. The CDR3 runs 15 residues. This CDR3 is CARSSHGRENQPQHF. DNA for the CDR3: TGTGCCAGAAGCTCCCATGGGAGGGAGAATCAGCCCCAGCATTTT.

The chain joins TRBV28 to TRBJ1-6, with D unresolved. V lost 5 bases and J lost 2, with 16 bases in between. The CDR3 covers 17 residues. The germline CDR1 and CDR2 sequences are MDHEN and SYDVKM. CDR3 amino acids: CASSPHQPGTYNSPLHF. As DNA, the CDR3 is TGTGCCAGCAGTCCTCATCAGCCGGGAACCTATAATTCACCCCTCCACTTT.